This entry lists 7 T cell receptor beta chains sequenced from one sample in a study of blood T cell repertoires in COVID-19. Sequenced by immunoSEQ multiplex PCR; TCRdb stores in-frame clones only, minus some. Of around 160,000 clones listed, roughly 90% were seen once; the top ten hold about 2.3%. Sequencing was done on a sample of peripheral blood. Every receptor here comes from a human donor in a cohort sampled during active COVID-19.

The V and J genes are TRBV11-2 and TRBJ2-2; D gene unclear. CDR1 is SGHAT, CDR2 FQNNGV, per germline. V was clipped by 2 bases and J by 3 bases, with 10 bases between them. CDR3 size: 15 residues. The DNA for the CDR3 is TGTGCCAGCAGCTTATTCCCTAGTCACACCGGGGAGCTGTTTTTT. Its protein product is CASSLFPSHTGELFF. Full variable domain (remainder filled in from reference TRBV11-2 and TRBJ2-2): EAGVAQSPRYKIIEKRQSVAFWCNPISGHATLYWYQQILGQGPKLLIQFQNNGVVDDSQLPKDRFSAERLKGVDSTLKIQPAKLEDSAVYLCASSLFPSHTGELFFGEGSRLTVL.

The chain employs TRBV7-2 and TRBJ1-3; D call uncertain. V shed 1 base and J shed 0 bases, with 7 bases lying between them. The germline V gene has CDR1 SGHTA and CDR2 FQGNSA. The CDR3 is made up of 15 amino acids. For the CDR3, the DNA is TGTGCCAGCAGCTTAGATGCACTCTCTGGAAACACCATATATTTT. Amino acid sequence: CASSLDALSGNTIYF.

The chain recombines TRBV7-8 with TRBJ2-3, with TRBD1 matching over 7 bases. The CDR3 has 16 residues. V shed 5 bases and J 2 bases; nucleotides not matched to a gene: 10. The germline CDR1 and CDR2 sequences are SGHVS and FQNEAQ. CDR3 coding DNA: TGTGCCAGCAGCATCCGACAGGGTGGGATCACAGATACGCAGTATTTT. It codes for CASSIRQGGITDTQYF.

This chain connects TRBV4-3 to TRBJ2-5; D might be TRBD1 (5 bases). Germline loops: CDR1 LGHNA, CDR2 YSLEER. The CDR3 extends over 15 amino acids. V was clipped by 4 bases and J by 1 base, with 13 bases between them. CDR3 loop: CASSLGRQPQETQYF. The CDR3 DNA follows: TGCGCCAGCAGCCTAGGGCGACAGCCCCAAGAGACCCAGTACTTC.

This sequence joins TRBV10-3 and TRBJ2-5, with D tentatively TRBD2 (6 bases). Trimming stripped 7 bases from V and 2 bases from J, with 11 bases between. This CDR3 has 13 residues. Germline V gene data show CDR1 as ENHRY and CDR2 as SYGVKD. The CDR3 region has the DNA TGTGCCATCAAGCGGGCGGAGCAAGAGACCCAGTACTTC. Translation gives CAIKRAEQETQYF.

CDR3 amino acids: CASSPPPGSGYGYTF. For the CDR3, the DNA is TGTGCCAGCTCACCGCCTCCAGGGTCAGGCTATGGCTACACCTTC. The J gene is TRBJ1-2, the V gene TRBV18, with D perhaps matching TRBD1 (5 bases). Trimming removed 3 bases from V and 4 bases from J, with 15 bases in between. The CDR3 extends over 15 amino acids. The V gene's germline CDR1 is KGHSH and CDR2 LQKENI.

The chain is built from TRBV7-2 and TRBJ2-1; TRBD2 matches 13 bases. V trimming: 5 bases; J trimming: 7 bases; junction bases outside the gene matches: 8. This CDR3 has 16 residues. The germline V gene encodes CDR1 SGHTA and CDR2 FQGNSA. CDR3 bases: TGTGCCAGCAGCACCCAAGGGACTAGCGGGAATAATGAGCAGTTCTTC. Protein: CASSTQGTSGNNEQFF.